This T cell receptor (beta chain) comes out of a study of cytomegalovirus exposure and HLA in healthy donors. Overall study context: An earlier analysis identified 95 million to 120 million unique TCR beta sequences in 170 million or so T cells.

On this clone itself: Its antigen is as yet unknown.

Germline V gene lookup returns CDR1 SGDLS and CDR2 YYNGEE. The CDR3 spans 14 residues. After removal of 4 bases from V and 3 bases from J, the junction contained 5 bases not matched to a gene. PCR primers comprised 60 Vbeta and 13 Jbeta primers. Sequenced by immunoSEQ multiplex PCR; TCRdb stores in-frame clones only, minus some. This table has 45,000 to 70,000 clones, approximately 80% appearing once. Study-wide results and limits: The study recorded 164 TCR beta chains that were cytomegalovirus-associated. A later analysis associated around 17,000 TCR beta sequences with HLA alleles at a 0.05 false discovery rate.

Sequenced: PBMCs. The sequence was collected from a middle-aged man in good health and CMV-seronegative. The rearrangement links TRBV9 to TRBJ1-1; 8 nucleotides line up with TRBD1. CDR3 amino acids: CASSRTGSDTEAFF. The CDR3 nucleotides read TGTGCCAGCAGCAGGACAGGGTCGGACACTGAAGCTTTCTTT.